Here is one T cell receptor (beta chain) with its context. The antigen remains undetermined. The read ends 3 residues early relative to the CDR3; the germline J gene fills the gap. The data originate from a study of T cells in women clearing cervical HPV infection. Study overall: Control women cleared a single incident HPV16 infection within 12 months. Overall study findings and caveats: Each sample's T-cell count was unknown, possibly confounding richness.

Genomic DNA, averaging around 1,200 ng per sample, yielded TCR beta CDR3 via immunoSEQ. Here immunoSEQ multiplex PCR was the method, and the copy in TCRdb shows in-frame clones only, minus some. Recorded for this sample: some 33,000 clones. Germline CDR1 is SGHTA and CDR2 is FQGNSA. The length of the CDR3 is 16 residues. This sequence joins TRBV7-2 and TRBJ1-1; the match to TRBD1 covers 9 bases. Sequencing input: blood buffy coat. The TCR comes from a woman aged 18 to 69 with a cervical HPV16 infection that either progressed to CIN3+ or cleared (not recorded which). The CDR3 here is CASSLATGGGQETAFF. The sequenced part of the CDR3 DNA is TGTGCCAGCAGCTTAGCTACAGGGGGCGGTCAAGAGACA. The whole variable domain, remainder taken from reference TRBV7-2 and TRBJ1-1, is GAGVSQSPSNKVTEKGKDVELRCDPISGHTALYWYRQSLGQGLEFLIYFQGNSAPDKSGLPSDRFSAERTGGSVSTLTIQRTQQEDSAVYLCASSLATGGGQETAFFGQGTRLTVV.